This TCR beta chain was identified in a study of shared T cell receptors in the human thymus (dated by TCRdb to the early 2020s). Concerning the study at large: The study investigated the way shared, self-reactive T-cell receptor alpha chains are produced in the human thymus.

The germline V end is reduced by 6 bases and the J end by 2 bases; junction bases left unmatched: 11. The CDR3 runs 16 residues from the cysteine to the phenylalanine. Just the 48-base CDR3 DNA is kept, in frame starting at base 1. Looking up the germline V gene (reference sequence) yields CDR1 MNHEY and CDR2 SMNVEV. To prepare the library, the immunoSEQ multiplex PCR assay was applied. TCRdb holds this immuneACCESS table with in-frame rearrangements only. Some clones are missing; in checked studies, unresolved V genes explain under half, and the rest has no known cause. This sample lists more than 550,000 clones; approximately 85% were detected once. The top ten constitute approximately 0.01% of the sample. As for this clone: What antigen it recognizes has not been identified. One base away there is no much larger clone; base qualities are not given.

This sample also appeared in a second study, on human thymus T cells. As the second publication notes: The donors were immunologically healthy infants in Finland who had open corrective cardiac surgery for congenital heart defects. Thymus tissue was collected as surgical resects that were removed during corrective cardiac surgery. V and J gene segment usage appeared biased in both thymic and peripheral blood repertoires. According to the related research, thymic TCR repertoires were highly overlapping among unrelated individuals. The study used roughly 8 infant thymus samples plus four related peripheral blood samples to characterize TCR alpha and beta repertoires. Donor ages ranging from roughly 7 to 250 days were recorded, and over 5 male and a couple of female infants were included in the cohort. Thymocytes were released mechanically from tissue and stored at -70 °C as pellets of roughly 8.5-32 million cells. A QIAsymphony instrument was used to extract genomic DNA from frozen cell pellets. The immunoSEQ multiplex PCR assay was used to amplify the TCRB and TCRAD loci from a standardized amount of quality-controlled genomic DNA. The amplicons covered the V(D)J region and were long enough to include the CDR3 and to identify the V and J genes. The commercial immunoSEQ service was used to sequence amplicons on an Illumina platform. Primer bias and sequencing errors were corrected as previously described, and TCRAD and TCRB definitions were based on the IMGT database. immunoSEQ Analyzer 3.0 and VDJTools were used for repertoire analysis, which covered basic statistics, V/J segment usage, diversity estimates, rarefaction and pairwise overlap. Chao1, ChaoE, Efron-Thisted, Shannon and inverse Simpson indices were used to estimate diversity, which was also estimated on datasets down-sampled to the smallest sample. For repertoire overlap, CDR3 nucleotide sequence, V gene and J gene had to match strictly, and clustering was done by Jaccard-based multidimensional scaling. On average, thymus samples gave 650,000 to 850,000 unique TCRB clonotypes, whereas blood samples gave about 84,000.

The TCR comes from a girl in the first two years of life with a congenital heart defect. Donor details come from another sample of the same person, matched by shared clones. Rearrangement joined TRBV27 to TRBJ1-1; TRBD1 lines up with 8 middle nucleotides. The specimen was thymocytes. CDR3 region: CASSYSPTGANTEAFF. In nucleotide form, the sequence is TGTGCCAGCAGCTACAGTCCGACAGGGGCAAACACTGAAGCTTTCTTT.